The rows below give T cell receptor beta chains drawn from one sample of a study of blood T cell repertoires in COVID-19. Clones were sequenced by immunoSEQ multiplex PCR, and TCRdb holds only the in-frame ones, with some missing. The table shows tens of thousands of clones, with around 84% occurring only once. Sequencing was carried out using peripheral blood. These receptors were collected from a human donor in a cohort sampled during active COVID-19. Both conserved end residues are part of each CDR3.

J gene	V gene	CDR3 protein
TRBJ2-7	TRBV30	CAWSVEGNKQYF
TRBJ2-1	TRBV23-1	CASSQSRGGRGPHYNEQFF
TRBJ2-7	TRBV28	CASSCYLGPSSSGSLYYEQYF
TRBJ2-1	TRBV6-6	CASSYRDFFYNEQFF
TRBJ2-7	TRBV28	CASRPTGSYPEQYF
TRBJ2-7	TRBV6-5	CASSRDRVGEQYF
TRBJ2-2	TRBV7-8	CASSRPTGDTGELFF
TRBJ2-5	TRBV10-2	CASSGQGQETQYF
TRBJ2-7	TRBV4-2	CASSQSLSLGQGWEQYF
TRBJ2-7	TRBV19	CASSMDSSYEQYF
TRBJ2-7	TRBV5-6	CASSPPSGMGEQYF
TRBJ2-5	TRBV5-5	CASSPGQGVTKETQYF
TRBJ1-5	TRBV27	CASRTGGQPQHF
TRBJ2-1	TRBV30	CAWRRGSEGHEQFF
TRBJ1-5	TRBV3-1/TRBV3-2	CASSGQDYQPQHF
TRBJ2-5	TRBV29-1	CSVALRQETQYF
TRBJ2-7	TRBV6-2/TRBV6-3	CASSYLPLAGGVYEQYF
TRBJ2-5	TRBV5-8	CASSATGFGQETQYF